Following are 3 T cell receptor beta chains from one sample sequenced in a study of shared clonotypes between healthy human individuals. Sequencing was performed with immunoSEQ multiplex PCR; in TCRdb, only in-frame clones are kept and a portion is missing. The table records some 2.1 million clones, 85% to 95% of them present only once. Specimen: naive CD4+ T cells sorted from blood. Subset given: CD45RA+ positively selected. Every receptor here comes from a man aged 18 to 29 in good health.

The chain couples TRBV10-3 to TRBJ2-2, with a possible D match to TRBD1 (6 bases). The CDR3 is made up of 14 amino acids. The germline gives CDR1 ENHRY, CDR2 SYGVKD. V gave up 6 bases and J gave up 4 bases, with 12 bases separating them. The CDR3 loop is CAISQQGFTGELFF. Written as DNA, the CDR3 is TGTGCCATCAGCCAACAGGGATTCACCGGGGAGCTGTTTTTT.

Concerning this clone: This sample also contains other DNA sequences that code for the same CDR3. The chain couples TRBV5-1 to TRBJ1-3; D not resolved. V was shortened by 0 bases and J by 2 bases, with 6 bases between the two germline ends. Germline assignment: CDR1 SGHRS and CDR2 YFSETQ. This CDR3 is built from 14 residues. This CDR3 reads CASSLGGTGNTIYF. CDR3 DNA sequence: TGCGCCAGCAGCTTGGGGGGTACTGGAAACACCATATATTTT.

The chain combines TRBV27 with TRBJ1-4; D remains unclear. Deletions cut 5 bases from V and 7 bases from J, with 14 bases between. The length of the CDR3 is 14 residues. Germline V lookup: CDR1 MNHEY, CDR2 SMNVEV (reference sequence). The CDR3 loop reads CASSPGGRREKLFF. CDR3 sequence (DNA): TGTGCCAGCAGTCCCGGAGGGAGGCGTGAAAAACTGTTTTTT.